A single sample gave rise to the 30 T cell receptor beta chains below, sequenced in a study of neoadjuvant anti-PD-1 for oral cavity cancer. Only in-frame clones appear in the TCRdb table, and some are missing; sequencing was by immunoSEQ multiplex PCR. Of almost 7,000 clones in the sample, just under 75% are singletons; the top ten hold roughly 2.5%. Specimen: PBMCs, collected before nivolumab (anti-PD-1) treatment. Receptor source: a person aged 35-79 years with oral cavity squamous cell carcinoma.

This chain uses TRBV15 with TRBJ1-4; D unclear. The length of the CDR3 is 16 residues. Trimming took 0 bases from V and 4 from J, leaving 12 bases between them. The germline V gene has CDR1 LNHNV and CDR2 YYDKDF (reference sequence). CDR3 bases: TGTGCCACCAGCAGAGATCTAAGGACGGATAATGAAAAACTGTTTTTT. As protein: CATSRDLRTDNEKLFF.

The chain uses TRBV9 and TRBJ2-7; perhaps TRBD2 as D (6 bases). The V and J ends lost 0 bases and 3 bases respectively, with 13 bases between them. This CDR3 contains 15 residues. Germline V gives CDR1 SGDLS, CDR2 YYNGEE. Here the CDR3 reads CASSVEGLPHYEQYF. CDR3 nucleotide sequence: TGTGCCAGCAGCGTAGAGGGACTCCCACACTACGAGCAGTACTTC. Complete variable domain (other parts from reference TRBV9 and TRBJ2-7): DSGVTQTPKHLITATGQRVTLRCSPRSGDLSVYWYQQSLDQGLQFLIQYYNGEERAKGNILERFSAQQFPDLHSELNLSSLELGDSALYFCASSVEGLPHYEQYFGPGTRLTVT.

The chain employs TRBV27 and TRBJ1-5; D is undetermined. This CDR3 has 13 residues. Trimming left V 0 bases short and J 4 bases short, with 4 bases between. CDR1 MNHEY and CDR2 SMNVEV come from the germline V gene (reference sequence). The CDR3 reads CASSLSRNQPQHF. Written as DNA, the CDR3 is TGTGCCAGCAGTTTATCCAGAAATCAGCCCCAGCATTTT.

As for this clone: At one end, the junction sequence differs from germline, possibly due to a read error. This chain links TRBV7-2 with TRBJ1-2, with 10 bases aligning to TRBD1. The CDR3 contains 14 residues. Germline CDR1 reads SGHTA; CDR2 reads FQGNSA. The CDR3 here is CASSLRQGAYDYTF. Written as DNA, the CDR3 is TGTGCCAGCAGCTTAAGACAGGGGGCCTATGACTACACCTTC.

The J gene is TRBJ2-6, the V gene TRBV10-1; possible D gene TRBD2, 5 bases. Trimming took off 3 bases at V and 2 bases at J, with 8 bases between the two ends. This CDR3 contains 15 residues. Germline CDR1 is WNHNN and CDR2 is SYGVQD (reference sequence). The CDR3 spells CASSEGGPGANVLTF. Written as DNA, the CDR3 is TGCGCCAGCAGTGAAGGAGGACCTGGGGCCAACGTCCTGACTTTC.

This clone showed up just once. The rearrangement joins TRBV4-3 to TRBJ2-7; 12 positions agree with TRBD2. CDR3 length equals 15 residues. The V and J ends lost 0 bases and 7 bases, in that order; junction bases with no gene match: 4. Germline V gene data show CDR1 as LGHNA and CDR2 as YSLEER. This chain's CDR3 is CASSQDRLAGGEQYF. The CDR3 bases are TGCGCCAGCAGCCAAGATCGGCTAGCGGGGGGGGAGCAGTACTTC.

The V gene is TRBV5-4, the J gene TRBJ2-1; the match to TRBD1 covers 8 bases. The CDR3 contains 15 residues. The V gene's germline CDR1 is SGHNT and CDR2 YYREEE (reference sequence). With 4 bases clipped from V and 3 bases from J, the junction kept 6 bases outside the gene matches. This chain's CDR3 is CASSQRQGFYNEQFF. The CDR3 region has the DNA TGTGCCAGCAGCCAGAGACAGGGGTTCTACAATGAGCAGTTCTTC. Looking up the rest from reference TRBV5-4 and TRBJ2-1 gives the full variable domain: ETGVTQSPTHLIKTRGQQVTLRCSSQSGHNTVSWYQQALGQGPQFIFQYYREEENGRGNFPPRFSGLQFPNYSSELNVNALELDDSALYLCASSQRQGFYNEQFFGPGTRLTVL.

This sequence joins TRBV5-1 and TRBJ2-2, with 12 bases identical to TRBD1. CDR1 SGHRS and CDR2 YFSETQ come from the germline V gene. V was pared by 0 bases and J by 5 bases, with 5 bases of the junction left unmatched. The CDR3 is 17 amino acids. The CDR3 here is CASSLAGQGAETGELFF. As DNA, the CDR3 is TGCGCCAGCAGCTTGGCGGGACAGGGGGCTGAAACCGGGGAGCTGTTTTTT.

The chain carries TRBV7-8 and TRBJ2-7, with D possibly matching TRBD2 (6 bases). The CDR3 extends over 15 amino acids. Per germline, CDR1 SGHVS and CDR2 FQNEAQ. Deletions cut 5 bases from V and 9 bases from J, with 23 bases between. In DNA form, the CDR3 reads TGTGCCAGCAGCCCCCGGGAGAGTAGGGCGAGTGTGCAGTACTTC. Its translation: CASSPRESRASVQYF.

This chain links TRBV2 with TRBJ2-1; D possibly matches TRBD1 or TRBD2 (5 bases each). The CDR3 sequence is 15 residues long. Germline CDR1 is SNHLY and CDR2 is FYNNEI. The ends were cut back, 7 bases at V and 0 bases at J, with 13 bases in the middle. The CDR3 DNA is TGTGCCAGCATCCCCGGGGCCCTCTCCTACAATGAGCAGTTCTTC. Amino acids: CASIPGALSYNEQFF.

Only one count was recorded for this clone. The chain carries TRBV7-9 and TRBJ1-2, with TRBD1 identical over 7 bases. Germline trimming cut 4 bases from V and 4 bases from J; bases unmatched to any gene: 15. The germline CDR1 and CDR2 sequences are SEHNR and FQNEAQ (reference sequence). The CDR3 consists of 17 residues. The CDR3 bases are TGTGCCAGCAGCTCCCTTTTGGCGCAGGGGGAGATCTATGGCTACACCTTC. Translating it yields CASSSLLAQGEIYGYTF.

The rearrangement uses TRBV7-7 and TRBJ2-2; tentative D call: TRBD1 (5 bases). This CDR3 contains 16 residues. V lost 1 base and J lost 3, with 12 bases in between. The germline V gene encodes CDR1 SSHAT and CDR2 FNYEAQ (reference sequence). This CDR3 reads CASSLGAGPDTGELFF. In DNA, the CDR3 is TGTGCCAGCAGCTTAGGAGCAGGGCCCGACACCGGGGAGCTGTTTTTT.

The V call is TRBV9, the J call TRBJ2-2; D ambiguous. Looked up from germline, CDR1 is SGDLS and CDR2 is YYNGEE. V was trimmed by 0 bases and J by 1 base, leaving 7 bases between them. The length of the CDR3 is 15 residues. The CDR3 coding sequence is TGTGCCAGCAGCGTAGATGCAATGAACACCGGGGAGCTGTTTTTT. This codes for CASSVDAMNTGELFF.

As concerns this clone: One end of the junction varies from germline; a read error may be responsible. The CDR3 DNA sequence: TGTGCCAGCAGCCCGGGGGGACGGGCCTCCGACGAGCAGTACTTC. Protein product: CASSPGGRASDEQYF. This chain joins TRBV5-4 and TRBJ2-7, with 7 bases fitting TRBD2. CDR3 length equals 15 residues. Germline lookup yields CDR1 SGHNT and CDR2 YYREEE (reference sequence).

The chain couples TRBV4-2 to TRBJ1-4; no firm D call. Germline V gene lookup returns CDR1 LGHNA and CDR2 YNFKEQ. V lost 0 bases to trimming and J lost 1 base, with 12 bases between them. The length of the CDR3 is 17 residues. Here the CDR3 reads CASSQESAHLTNEKLFF. DNA for the CDR3: TGTGCCAGCAGCCAAGAGAGCGCACACTTAACTAATGAAAAACTGTTTTTT.

V usage is TRBV7-5 and J usage is TRBJ1-1; TRBD1 reflects the table's D call only, with no check against the DNA. TRBV7-5 is classified as a pseudogene. The CDR3 is made up of 14 amino acids. CDR3 DNA: TGTGCCAGAAGCGGCGGGACAGGGGCCCGTGAAGCTTTCTTT. Translating it yields CARSGGTGAREAFF.

The V call is TRBV28, the J call TRBJ2-5, with 12 positions matching TRBD2. After removal of 6 bases from V and 4 bases from J, the junction contained 3 bases not matched to a gene. The CDR3 is 14 residues long. From germline, CDR1 is MDHEN and CDR2 SYDVKM. DNA for the CDR3: TGTGCCAGCAGCGGACTAGCGGGGAGAGAGACCCAGTACTTC. Translation: CASSGLAGRETQYF.

This sequence joins TRBV11-2 and TRBJ2-1; TRBD2 aligns across 7 bases. The CDR3 sequence is 15 residues long. In germline, CDR1 is SGHAT, CDR2 FQNNGV. Trimming took 0 bases from V and 3 from J; bases not matched to a gene: 2. CDR3 in DNA: TGTGCCAGCAGCTTAGACTCGGGGGGCTACAATGAGCAGTTCTTC. Translating it yields CASSLDSGGYNEQFF.

In its sample, this clone was seen once. V usage is TRBV12-5 and J usage is TRBJ1-6, with D hard to call. The CDR3 has 16 residues. The V gene's germline CDR1 is LGHNT and CDR2 FRNRAP. V was shortened by 5 bases and J by 7 bases, with 18 bases between the two germline ends. CDR3 nucleotides: TGTGCTAGTGGTCCATCTAGTCAGACTAAAAATTCACCCCTCCACTTT. Amino acid sequence: CASGPSSQTKNSPLHF.

This clone was picked up a small number of times. The chain couples TRBV27 to TRBJ1-4; 7 positions agree with TRBD1. Unmatched junction bases numbered 7, after V lost 4 bases and J lost 8 bases. This CDR3 has 14 residues. Germline-derived CDR1 and CDR2 are MNHEY and SMNVEV (reference sequence). Written as DNA, the CDR3 is TGTGCCAGCAGTTCGACAGGGCGAGTCGAAAAACTGTTTTTT. Its translation is CASSSTGRVEKLFF.

The J gene is TRBJ1-1, the V gene TRBV10-3, with unresolved D. V lost 4 bases and J lost 1, with 4 bases in between. The CDR3 extends over 12 amino acids. CDR1 is ENHRY and CDR2 is SYGVKD in the germline V gene. The CDR3 sequence is CAISGQNTEAFF. In DNA form, the CDR3 reads TGTGCCATCAGTGGTCAGAACACTGAAGCTTTCTTT.

CDR3: CASSTSKPENTEAFF. Here the CDR3 DNA reads TGTGCCAGTAGTACATCGAAGCCGGAGAACACTGAAGCTTTCTTT. The chain employs TRBV19 and TRBJ1-1; D is unclear. Germline values: CDR1 LNHDA, CDR2 SQIVND (reference sequence). The CDR3 is 15 residues long. V lost 4 bases to trimming and J lost 1 base, with 13 bases between them.

In this sample, this clone turned up a few times. The rearrangement uses TRBV6-6 and TRBJ2-2; D may be TRBD1 (6 bases). Germline V gene data show CDR1 as MNHNY and CDR2 as SVGAGI (reference sequence). CDR3 length equals 16 residues. V was shortened by 6 bases and J by 5 bases, with 19 bases between the two germline ends. CDR3 coding DNA: TGTGCCAGCAGCTCCGACAGGTTCGGAGTGACCGGGGAGCTGTTTTTT. The encoded protein is CASSSDRFGVTGELFF.

The chain combines TRBV11-3 with TRBJ1-1; possible D gene TRBD1, 6 bases. Germline V gene sequence: CDR1 SGHNT, CDR2 YENEEA. The CDR3 is 14 residues long. V was pared by 5 bases and J by 5 bases, with 15 bases between. DNA of the CDR3: TGTGCCAGCAGCGCCGGACCCAGGGGTACTGAAGCTTTCTTT. Translating gives CASSAGPRGTEAFF.

The chain links TRBV9 to TRBJ1-4, with D perhaps TRBD1 (6 bases). Germline CDR1 SGDLS, CDR2 YYNGEE. The CDR3 loop spans 14 amino acids. V lost 4 bases and J 8 bases, leaving 15 bases between the germline ends. The CDR3 DNA sequence: TGTGCCAGCAGCTTTTCAGGGGCGGGGGAAAAACTGTTTTTT. It is translated as CASSFSGAGEKLFF.

The chain couples TRBV7-9 to TRBJ2-7; TRBD1 matches at 7 bases. Germline assignment: CDR1 SEHNR and CDR2 FQNEAQ (reference sequence). V gave up 2 bases and J gave up 6 bases; unmatched junction bases: 7. The CDR3 is 14 amino acids. CDR3 nucleotides: TGTGCCAGCAGCTTAAACTCAGGGGGAAGCGAGCAGTACTTC. It codes for CASSLNSGGSEQYF.

The genes are TRBV6-5 and TRBJ1-2; D is unclear. Germline V CDR1 and CDR2: MNHEY, SVGAGI. V lost 5 bases and J lost 0, with 10 bases in between. The length of the CDR3 is 14 residues. In DNA form, the CDR3 reads TGTGCCAGCAGTCGTCAGGACTCTAACTATGGCTACACCTTC. Translation gives CASSRQDSNYGYTF.

This clone showed up just a few times. The V gene is TRBV6-5, the J gene TRBJ1-2; D might be TRBD1 (6 bases). V was shortened by 5 bases and J by 3 bases, with 13 bases between the two germline ends. Per germline, CDR1 MNHEY and CDR2 SVGAGI. This CDR3 comprises 14 residues. The DNA of the CDR3 is TGTGCCAGCAGTGTGACAGGAGGCCACTATGGCTACACCTTC. Protein: CASSVTGGHYGYTF.

The rearrangement joins TRBV27 to TRBJ2-7; the D call may be TRBD1 or TRBD2 (5 bases each). This CDR3 contains 16 residues. Germline V gene data show CDR1 as MNHEY and CDR2 as SMNVEV (reference sequence). V was shortened by 2 bases and J by 2 bases, with 16 bases between the two germline ends. CDR3 sequence reads: CASSLRGPRNTYEQYF. As DNA, the CDR3 is TGTGCCAGCAGTTTAAGGGGACCGCGGAACACCTACGAGCAGTACTTC.

The chain is built from TRBV9 and TRBJ2-5, with D maybe TRBD1 (5 bases). CDR1 is SGDLS, CDR2 YYNGEE, per germline. CDR3 length: 15 residues. The V and J ends lost 0 bases and 2 bases respectively, with 11 bases between them. CDR3 sequence reads: CASSVGTLPQETQYF. CDR3 DNA: TGTGCCAGCAGCGTAGGGACACTACCACAAGAGACCCAGTACTTC.